These T cell receptor beta chains were read from a single sample in a study of blood T cell repertoires in COVID-19. Profiled with immunoSEQ multiplex PCR; TCRdb holds only in-frame clones, not every one. This table holds about 240,000 clones, roughly 76% found once. The sample comprised peripheral blood. These receptor sequences come from a woman aged 80 or over with COVID-19, enrolled during active disease. CDR3s include the opening cysteine and the closing phenylalanine or tryptophan. A D gene is named only where the DNA matches it firmly. Some rows mark clone size as missing; the rest say once, few, many or name a class of expanded clone.

size,J,V,D,CDR3,DNA
NA,TRBJ2-7,TRBV6-1,NA,CASSERFYEQYF,TGTGCCAGCAGTGAGCGTTTCTACGAGCAGTACTTC
NA,TRBJ2-3,TRBV19,TRBD2,CASSGLLAGDTDTQYF,TGTGCCAGTTCCGGTTTATTAGCGGGAGACACAGATACGCAGTATTTT
NA,TRBJ1-1,TRBV5-1,TRBD1,CASSNKTGLTEAFF,TGCGCCAGCAGCAATAAGACAGGGCTCACTGAAGCTTTCTTT
NA,TRBJ2-7,TRBV6-2/TRBV6-3,NA,CASSPIGDSIWGYEQYF,TGTGCCAGCAGCCCTATTGGGGACTCCATCTGGGGGTACGAGCAGTACTTC
NA,TRBJ2-5,TRBV28,NA,CASRGVGPSVETQYF,TGTGCCAGCAGAGGTGTGGGGCCAAGTGTGGAGACCCAGTACTTC
NA,TRBJ1-2,TRBV9,NA,CASSVGQGGDGYTF,TGTGCCAGCAGCGTAGGTCAAGGGGGGGACGGCTACACCTTC
once,TRBJ1-4,TRBV5-1,NA,CASSLAKVTGRLRATNEKLFF,TGCGCCAGCAGCTTGGCCAAGGTCACAGGGAGATTGAGGGCGACTAATGAAAAACTGTTTTTT
NA,TRBJ2-5,TRBV19,NA,CASSIGDTIATQYF,TGTGCCAGTAGTATAGGAGACACCATTGCGACCCAGTACTTC
few,TRBJ2-1,TRBV4-3,NA,CASSQDNQPSREQFF,TGCGCCAGCAGCCAAGATAACCAACCTAGCAGGGAGCAGTTCTTC
NA,TRBJ2-1,TRBV5-1,TRBD2,CASSYGLAGGLYNEQFF,TGCGCCAGCAGCTATGGACTAGCGGGAGGGCTTTACAATGAGCAGTTCTTC
NA,TRBJ1-1,TRBV9,NA,CASSVGQGRVTEAFF,TGTGCCAGCAGCGTAGGGCAGGGGCGGGTAACTGAAGCTTTCTTT
NA,TRBJ2-2,TRBV10-3,TRBD2,CAISGQRGDTGELFF,TGTGCCATCAGCGGACAGCGGGGGGACACCGGGGAGCTGTTTTTT
NA,TRBJ2-7,TRBV6-1,NA,CASSEDRISYEQYF,TGTGCCAGCAGTGAAGACAGAATATCCTACGAGCAGTACTTC
few,TRBJ1-2,TRBV7-9,TRBD1,CASSPGTGPYGYTF,TGTGCCAGCAGCCCCGGGACAGGACCCTATGGCTACACCTTC
NA,TRBJ2-2,TRBV6-8,NA,CASSLIRRDGSTGELFF,TGTGCCAGCAGCCTAATCCGGCGGGATGGGAGTACCGGGGAGCTGTTTTTT
once,TRBJ1-1,TRBV11-2,NA,CASSSGANTEAFF,TGTGCCAGCAGCTCCGGAGCGAACACTGAAGCTTTCTTT
once,TRBJ1-5,TRBV19,TRBD1,CASNTRGQGGQPQHF,TGTGCCAGTAACACCCGGGGACAGGGTGGTCAGCCCCAGCATTTT
NA,TRBJ1-4,TRBV30,NA,CAWTSGGGTTNEKLFF,TGTGCCTGGACCTCCGGGGGAGGTACAACTAATGAAAAACTGTTTTTT
NA,TRBJ1-3,TRBV3-1/TRBV3-2,TRBD1,CASSHTGAGNTIYF,TGTGCCAGCAGCCATACAGGGGCTGGAAACACCATATATTTT
NA,TRBJ1-3,TRBV18,NA,CASSRGHGNTIYF,TGTGCCAGCTCACGAGGACATGGAAACACCATATATTTT
NA,TRBJ2-3,TRBV27,TRBD2,CASSFRGTSGGPNTDTQYF,TGTGCCAGCAGTTTTAGGGGGACTAGCGGGGGCCCCAACACAGATACGCAGTATTTT
many,TRBJ2-7,TRBV30,TRBD2,CAWSYSGLGLMNEQYF,TGTGCCTGGAGTTATTCCGGCCTGGGACTAATGAACGAGCAGTACTTC
few,TRBJ1-4,TRBV30,NA,CAWSRSRDSNEKLFF,TGTGCCTGGAGCCGGTCAAGAGATTCTAATGAAAAACTGTTTTTT
NA,TRBJ2-6,TRBV11-2,NA,CASIQSGANVLTF,TGTGCCAGCATCCAATCTGGGGCCAACGTCCTGACTTTC
NA,TRBJ2-7,TRBV27,TRBD2,CASSLRTSGSSYEQYF,TGTGCCAGCAGTCTCCGGACTAGCGGGAGTTCCTACGAGCAGTACTTC